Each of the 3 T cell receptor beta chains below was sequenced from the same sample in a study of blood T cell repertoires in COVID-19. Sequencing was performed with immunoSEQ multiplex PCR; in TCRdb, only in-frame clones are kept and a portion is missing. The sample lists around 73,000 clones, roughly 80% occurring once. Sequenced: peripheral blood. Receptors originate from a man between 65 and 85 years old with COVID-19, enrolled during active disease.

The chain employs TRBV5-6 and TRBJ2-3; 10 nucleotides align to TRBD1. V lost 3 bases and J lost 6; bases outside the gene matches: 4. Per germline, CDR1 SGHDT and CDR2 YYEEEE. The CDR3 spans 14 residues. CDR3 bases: TGTGCCAGCAGCTCTAGGACAGGGGGGGATACGCAGTATTTT. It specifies CASSSRTGGDTQYF.

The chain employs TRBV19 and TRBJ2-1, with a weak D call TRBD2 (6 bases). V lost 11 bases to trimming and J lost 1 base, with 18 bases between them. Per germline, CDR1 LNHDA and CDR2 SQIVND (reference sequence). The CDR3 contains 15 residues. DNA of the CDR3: TGTGCCTTTAATTCCGGGACTGGTTCCTACAATGAGCAGTTCTTC. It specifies CAFNSGTGSYNEQFF.

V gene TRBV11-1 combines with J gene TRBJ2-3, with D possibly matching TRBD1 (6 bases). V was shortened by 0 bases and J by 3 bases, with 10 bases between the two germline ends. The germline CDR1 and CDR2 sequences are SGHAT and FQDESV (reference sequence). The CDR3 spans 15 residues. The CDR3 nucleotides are TGTGCCAGCAGCTTAGCCCACAGGGAGACAGATACGCAGTATTTT. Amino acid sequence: CASSLAHRETDTQYF.